The 21 T cell receptor beta chains reported below all come from one sample, sequenced in a study of blood T cell repertoires in COVID-19. The data were produced by immunoSEQ multiplex PCR, yet TCRdb's version contains in-frame clones alone and is incomplete. This sample has around 200,000 clones, with more than 75% found just once. Input material: peripheral blood. The receptors here all came from a man between 35 and 55 years old with active or convalescent COVID-19.

The chain recombines TRBV24-1 with TRBJ1-3; 7 nucleotides match TRBD1. Per germline, CDR1 KGHDR and CDR2 SFDVKD. With 0 bases clipped from V and 4 bases from J, the junction kept 14 bases outside the gene matches. This CDR3 is 19 amino acids long. The chain's CDR3 is CATSDLQTGTEEGGNTIYF. In DNA, the CDR3 is TGTGCCACCAGTGATTTGCAAACCGGGACAGAAGAGGGGGGAAACACCATATATTTT.

This clone has just a few counts. The CDR3 DNA reads as TGTGCCAGCAGCTTAGCGCGGGTTCCGGAGCCCCAGCATTTT. This gives the protein CASSLARVPEPQHF. This rearrangement joins TRBV7-9 to TRBJ1-5; D remains ambiguous. This CDR3 contains 14 residues. Trimming took off 0 bases at V and 8 bases at J, with 11 bases between the two ends. Germline V gives CDR1 SEHNR, CDR2 FQNEAQ (reference sequence). Complete variable domain (other parts from reference TRBV7-9 and TRBJ1-5): DTGVSQNPRHKITKRGQNVTFRCDPISEHNRLYWYRQTLGQGPEFLTYFQNEAQLEKSRLLSDRFSAERPKGSFSTLEIQRTEQGDSAMYLCASSLARVPEPQHFGDGTRLSIL.

This clone was counted a single time. The rearrangement links TRBV7-9 to TRBJ1-2, with 10 bases aligning to TRBD1. V was pared by 1 base and J by 6 bases, with 11 bases of the junction left unmatched. Germline values: CDR1 SEHNR, CDR2 FQNEAQ (reference sequence). This CDR3 is 17 amino acids long. The CDR3 sequence is CASSLEYGGQGKDGYTF. In DNA, the CDR3 is TGTGCCAGCAGCTTAGAGTATGGGGGACAGGGGAAGGATGGCTACACCTTC.

This sequence joins TRBV7-8 and TRBJ2-2; TRBD1 is a possible D gene (6 bases). The CDR3 has 16 amino acids. Per germline, CDR1 SGHVS and CDR2 FQNEAQ. The V end lost 4 bases, the J end lost 1 base, and 13 bases lay between the germline ends. CDR3 region: CASSSRQVGNTGELFF. The CDR3 bases are TGTGCCAGCAGCTCTAGACAGGTGGGGAACACCGGGGAGCTGTTTTTT. Looking up the rest from reference TRBV7-8 and TRBJ2-2 gives the full variable domain: GAGVSQSPRYKVAKRGQDVALRCDPISGHVSLFWYQQALGQGPEFLTYFQNEAQLDKSGLPSDRFFAERPEGSVSTLKIQRTQQEDSAVYLCASSSRQVGNTGELFFGEGSRLTVL.

The V gene is TRBV7-3, the J gene TRBJ2-3; 9 positions match TRBD2. This CDR3 region has 15 residues. The trim removed 5 bases at V and 5 bases at J, leaving 8 bases unmatched. Germline V gene lookup returns CDR1 SGHTA and CDR2 FQGTGA. CDR3 sequence reads: CASSPSPLAGDTQYF. As DNA, the CDR3 is TGTGCCAGCAGCCCATCACCACTAGCGGGAGATACGCAGTATTTT.

V is TRBV18 and J is TRBJ2-5, with 10 bases lining up with TRBD1. V lost 4 bases, J lost 4 bases, and 9 bases stayed unmatched. CDR3 length equals 16 residues. Germline V gene data show CDR1 as KGHSH and CDR2 as LQKENI. The CDR3 sequence is CASSLQDRGRGETQYF. CDR3 coding DNA: TGTGCCAGCTCACTACAAGACAGGGGGCGCGGAGAGACCCAGTACTTC.

The chain recombines TRBV28 with TRBJ1-3, with 7 positions matching TRBD1. The CDR3 spans 15 residues. Germline V gene data show CDR1 as MDHEN and CDR2 as SYDVKM. V was pared by 4 bases and J by 9 bases, with 12 bases of the junction left unmatched. The CDR3, as DNA: TGTGCCAGCAGTTCGCTTGACAGGGTTCTCGGCACCATATATTTT. Its translation is CASSSLDRVLGTIYF.

The chain uses TRBV30 and TRBJ2-3; TRBD2 matches 7 bases. The V and J ends lost 0 bases and 6 bases, in that order; junction bases with no gene match: 9. Germline values: CDR1 GTSNPN, CDR2 SVGIG (reference sequence). This CDR3 is built from 15 residues. This chain's CDR3 is CAWSVGGGMADTQYF. The CDR3 coding sequence is TGTGCCTGGAGTGTTGGCGGGGGAATGGCGGATACGCAGTATTTT.

The chain couples TRBV19 to TRBJ2-1; 9 bases are shared with TRBD2. There are 12 residues in the CDR3. From germline, CDR1 is LNHDA and CDR2 SQIVND (reference sequence). V was pared by 2 bases and J by 10 bases, with 0 bases of the junction left unmatched. CDR3 region: CASSILAGEQFF. The CDR3 nucleotides read TGTGCCAGTAGTATACTAGCGGGGGAGCAGTTCTTC. The variable domain in full, with the rest retrieved from reference TRBV19 and TRBJ2-1, is DGGITQSPKYLFRKEGQNVTLSCEQNLNHDAMYWYRQDPGQGLRLIYYSQIVNDFQKGDIAEGYSVSREKKESFPLTVTSAQKNPTAFYLCASSILAGEQFFGPGTRLTVL.

The rearrangement links TRBV19 to TRBJ1-2; 11 bases are shared with TRBD1. V shed 4 bases and J 7 bases; nucleotides not matched to a gene: 5. The CDR3 has 14 residues. Per germline, CDR1 LNHDA and CDR2 SQIVND (reference sequence). CDR3 sequence: CASSKGQGAGGYTF. The CDR3 region has the DNA TGTGCCAGTAGTAAAGGACAGGGGGCTGGTGGCTACACCTTC. Combining the CDR3 with reference TRBV19 and TRBJ1-2 gives the whole variable domain DGGITQSPKYLFRKEGQNVTLSCEQNLNHDAMYWYRQDPGQGLRLIYYSQIVNDFQKGDIAEGYSVSREKKESFPLTVTSAQKNPTAFYLCASSKGQGAGGYTFGSGTRLTVV.

This sequence joins TRBV6-5 and TRBJ1-3; tentative D call: TRBD1 (6 bases). Deletions cut 4 bases from V and 0 bases from J, with 10 bases between. The CDR3 contains 15 residues. Germline values: CDR1 MNHEY, CDR2 SVGAGI. CDR3 nucleotides: TGTGCCAGCAGTTTACAGGGAAGCTCTGGAAACACCATATATTTT. Residues: CASSLQGSSGNTIYF.

The chain is built from TRBV5-4 and TRBJ1-2; 9 nucleotides align to TRBD1. V was pared by 3 bases and J by 1 base, with 7 bases of the junction left unmatched. The CDR3 runs to 16 residues. Per the germline V gene, CDR1 is SGHNT and CDR2 is YYREEE (reference sequence). CDR3 DNA: TGTGCCAGCAGCTCCCCTGGACAGGGGCATAACTATGGCTACACCTTC. Residues: CASSSPGQGHNYGYTF.

Comment on this clone: The sample contains more than one DNA sequence encoding this CDR3. The chain has TRBV5-1 and TRBJ1-2, with D tentatively TRBD1 (5 bases). Germline V lookup: CDR1 SGHRS, CDR2 YFSETQ. With 4 bases removed from V and 3 bases from J, the gap between germline ends came to 13 bases. This CDR3 spans 14 amino acids. The CDR3 here is CASSPGQGYYGYTF. In nucleotides, the CDR3 is TGCGCCAGCAGCCCCGGACAAGGGTACTATGGCTACACCTTC.

The V call is TRBV2, the J call TRBJ2-1; 9 positions match TRBD1. Looked up from germline, CDR1 is SNHLY and CDR2 is FYNNEI. Germline trimming cut 2 bases from V and 4 bases from J; bases unmatched to any gene: 6. The CDR3 spans 16 residues. CDR3 sequence: CASSEIGDRAYNEQFF. The CDR3 DNA sequence: TGTGCCAGCAGTGAAATTGGGGACAGGGCATACAATGAGCAGTTCTTC.

The chain carries TRBV19 and TRBJ2-7; TRBD2 matches at 13 bases. Unmatched junction bases numbered 3, after V lost 5 bases and J lost 2 bases. CDR1 is LNHDA and CDR2 is SQIVND in the germline V gene (reference sequence). The CDR3 has 15 residues. CDR3 coding DNA: TGTGCCAGTAGTGCAGGGACTAGCGGGGCCTACGAGCAGTACTTC. This codes for CASSAGTSGAYEQYF.

This clone was recorded only once. The rearrangement joins TRBV7-7 to TRBJ2-5; 7 nucleotides line up with TRBD2. The CDR3 sequence is 12 residues long. V shed 5 bases and J 10 bases; nucleotides not matched to a gene: 7. CDR1 and CDR2 from the germline V gene are SSHAT and FNYEAQ (reference sequence). The CDR3 protein is CASSPYSGGQYF. DNA of the CDR3: TGTGCCAGCAGCCCCTACTCGGGGGGCCAGTACTTC.

This chain links TRBV7-2 with TRBJ1-2; 9 bases line up with TRBD1. Trimming cost V 1 base and J 11 bases; bases outside gene matches: 5. In germline, CDR1 is SGHTA, CDR2 FQGNSA. The CDR3 runs to 13 residues. The CDR3, as DNA: TGTGCCAGCAGCTTAGGGGGACAGGGTATTTACACCTTC. Residues: CASSLGGQGIYTF.

The CDR3 sequence is CASTMIRTGGAGGYTF. The CDR3 nucleotides read TGTGCCAGCACGATGATCCGGACAGGGGGAGCTGGTGGCTACACCTTC. This chain joins TRBV2 and TRBJ1-2; TRBD1 aligns across 10 bases. Germline CDR1 reads SNHLY; CDR2 reads FYNNEI. The ends lost 7 bases at V and 7 bases at J; junction bases unmatched: 15. The CDR3 totals 16 residues.

This rearrangement joins TRBV2 to TRBJ1-2, with 9 bases fitting TRBD1. The V gene's germline CDR1 is SNHLY and CDR2 FYNNEI. The CDR3 loop spans 17 amino acids. With 6 bases clipped from V and 2 bases from J, the junction kept 13 bases outside the gene matches. The CDR3 reads CASSFLKGGTGNYGYTF. The DNA for the CDR3 is TGTGCCAGCAGCTTTCTCAAAGGAGGGACAGGGAACTATGGCTACACCTTC.

J is TRBJ2-3 and V is TRBV18; D may be TRBD2 (5 bases). Germline V CDR1 and CDR2: KGHSH, LQKENI. This CDR3 region has 15 residues. V was shortened by 2 bases and J by 6 bases, with 15 bases between the two germline ends. CDR3 DNA: TGTGCCAGCTCACCATACACGGCGGGTGCCGATACGCAGTATTTT. Protein product: CASSPYTAGADTQYF.

To note about this clone: Distinct nucleotide sequences in the sample also encode this CDR3. This sequence joins TRBV9 and TRBJ1-1; TRBD1 matches at 8 bases. V was pared by 2 bases and J by 1 base, with 1 base of the junction left unmatched. The CDR3 contains 14 residues. Germline V gene lookup returns CDR1 SGDLS and CDR2 YYNGEE. The CDR3 DNA reads TGTGCCAGCAGCGTGGACAGGGCGAACACTGAAGCTTTCTTT. It codes for CASSVDRANTEAFF.